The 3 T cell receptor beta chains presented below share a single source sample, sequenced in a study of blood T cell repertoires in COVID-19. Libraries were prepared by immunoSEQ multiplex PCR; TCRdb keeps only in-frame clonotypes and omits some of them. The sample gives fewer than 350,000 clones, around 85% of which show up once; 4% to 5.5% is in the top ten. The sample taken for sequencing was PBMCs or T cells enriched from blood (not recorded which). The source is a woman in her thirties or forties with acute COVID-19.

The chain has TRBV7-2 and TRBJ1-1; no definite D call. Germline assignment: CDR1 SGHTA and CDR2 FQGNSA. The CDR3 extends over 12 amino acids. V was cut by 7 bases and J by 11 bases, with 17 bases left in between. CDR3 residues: CASTDDRGGAFF. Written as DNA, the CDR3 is TGTGCCAGCACCGACGACCGAGGTGGGGCTTTCTTT.

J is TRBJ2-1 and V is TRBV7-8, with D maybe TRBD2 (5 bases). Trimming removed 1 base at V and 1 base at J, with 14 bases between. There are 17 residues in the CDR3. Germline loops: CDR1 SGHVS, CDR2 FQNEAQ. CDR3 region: CASSLETYLASYNEQFF. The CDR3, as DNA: TGTGCCAGCAGCTTAGAAACCTATCTAGCTTCCTACAATGAGCAGTTCTTC.

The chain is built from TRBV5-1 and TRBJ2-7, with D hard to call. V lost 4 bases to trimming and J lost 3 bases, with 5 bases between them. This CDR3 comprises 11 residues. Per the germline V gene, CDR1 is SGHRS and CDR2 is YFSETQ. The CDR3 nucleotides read TGCGCCAGCAGCGGCCTCTACGAGCAGTACTTC. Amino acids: CASSGLYEQYF.